This entry is about one T cell receptor (beta chain). The data stem from a study of OX40 agonist ivuxolimab in advanced cancers. Study-wide background: Patients received intravenous ivuxolimab every 2 weeks at 0.01 to 10 mg/kg.

Clones were sequenced by immunoSEQ multiplex PCR, and TCRdb holds only the in-frame ones, with some missing. The data show tens of thousands of clones, around 90% seen once. CDR3 size: 13 residues. The germline V and J ends were trimmed by 2 bases and 5 bases, with 6 bases remaining between them. Germline V gives CDR1 SGHVS, CDR2 FNYEAQ. This chain joins TRBV7-6 and TRBJ1-4; no firm D call. The source was CD4+ or CD8+ T cells sorted from blood, collected in a trial of the OX40 agonist ivuxolimab. The source of this sequence is an adult with an advanced solid tumor such as melanoma, head and neck, liver or kidney cancer. Written as DNA, the CDR3 is TGTGCCAGCAGCTTAATCCGGAATGAAAAACTGTTTTTT. The encoded protein is CASSLIRNEKLFF.